Following are 20 T cell receptor beta chains from one sample sequenced in a study of OX40 agonist ivuxolimab in advanced cancers. The table came from immunoSEQ multiplex PCR; TCRdb's copy has only in-frame clones and leaves some out. This table has some 41,000 clones, approximately 90% appearing once. This material consisted of CD4+ or CD8+ T cells sorted from blood, taken in a trial of the OX40 agonist ivuxolimab. Source of these receptors: an adult with an advanced solid tumor such as melanoma, head and neck, liver or kidney cancer.

V gene TRBV7-9 combines with J gene TRBJ2-5; D gene ambiguous. The CDR3 sequence is 13 residues long. CDR1 and CDR2 from the germline V gene are SEHNR and FQNEAQ (reference sequence). V lost 2 bases and J lost 3, with 7 bases in between. The CDR3 DNA reads TGTGCCAGCAGCTTATGGAGTGAAGAGACCCAGTACTTC. Amino acid sequence: CASSLWSEETQYF.

This chain connects TRBV7-3 to TRBJ2-1; weak D call: TRBD2 (6 bases). V was trimmed by 4 bases and J by 8 bases, leaving 18 bases between them. The CDR3 runs to 15 residues. Germline loops: CDR1 SGHTA, CDR2 FQGTGA. As DNA, the CDR3 is TGTGCCAGCAGCTCCGGACTATCCCCTGGGGATGAGCAGTTCTTC. It yields the protein CASSSGLSPGDEQFF. Complete variable domain (other parts from reference TRBV7-3 and TRBJ2-1): GAGVSQTPSNKVTEKGKYVELRCDPISGHTALYWYRQSLGQGPEFLIYFQGTGAADDSGLPNDRFFAVRPEGSVSTLKIQRTERGDSAVYLCASSSGLSPGDEQFFGPGTRLTVL.

The J gene is TRBJ2-1, the V gene TRBV7-9; 13 bases fit TRBD2. The ends lost 7 bases at V and 9 bases at J; junction bases unmatched: 3. This CDR3 has 13 amino acids. Germline CDR1 reads SEHNR; CDR2 reads FQNEAQ (reference sequence). The CDR3, as DNA: TGTGCCAGCAACGGACTAGCGGGAGCTGAGCAGTTCTTC. Translated: CASNGLAGAEQFF.

The chain combines TRBV2 with TRBJ1-1; 8 bases fit TRBD1. Germline V lookup: CDR1 SNHLY, CDR2 FYNNEI. The CDR3 has 15 residues. J was trimmed by 1 base and V by 3 bases; bases with no gene match: 4. The CDR3 protein is CASSEDQGANTEAFF. CDR3 sequence (DNA): TGTGCCAGCAGTGAGGACCAGGGGGCGAACACTGAAGCTTTCTTT.

This chain connects TRBV5-1 to TRBJ1-1; TRBD1 might be the D (6 bases). The CDR3 is made up of 16 amino acids. The V gene's germline CDR1 is SGHRS and CDR2 YFSETQ. CDR3 DNA: TGCGCACCGGTCCACTCGACGGGGGGGCCGAACACTGAAGCTTTCTTT. This encodes CAPVHSTGGPNTEAFF.

By share, this clone counts as medium-sized. The chain couples TRBV27 to TRBJ2-7, with TRBD1 as a possible D gene (5 bases). Trimming left V 1 base short and J 2 bases short, with 12 bases between. The V gene's germline CDR1 is MNHEY and CDR2 SMNVEV (reference sequence). This CDR3 is 15 amino acids long. CDR3: CASSLWGGPAYEQYF. The CDR3 nucleotides are TGTGCCAGCAGTTTATGGGGCGGACCGGCCTACGAGCAGTACTTC.

As DNA, the CDR3 is TGTGCCAGCAGCCCCGGGGCCCCTAGCTCCTACAATGAGCAGTTCTTC. It codes for CASSPGAPSSYNEQFF. V and J are TRBV5-6 and TRBJ2-1; D is perhaps TRBD1 or TRBD2 (5 bases each). CDR1 is SGHDT, CDR2 YYEEEE, per germline. V lost 4 bases to trimming and J lost 0 bases, with 14 bases between them. The CDR3 length is 16 residues.

This chain uses TRBV12-5 with TRBJ2-3, with 9 bases that match TRBD2. Unmatched junction bases numbered 7, after V lost 7 bases and J lost 5 bases. The CDR3 is 14 amino acids. Germline CDR1 LGHNT, CDR2 FRNRAP. The CDR3 DNA is TGTGCTAGTGCCGCGGGGGGGCCGAAAGATACGCAGTATTTT. Protein sequence: CASAAGGPKDTQYF.

The V and J genes are TRBV13 and TRBJ2-3, with 11 nucleotides matching TRBD2. V trimming: 5 bases; J trimming: 3 bases; junction bases outside the gene matches: 7. The length of the CDR3 is 16 residues. The germline CDR1 and CDR2 sequences are PRHDT and FYEKMQ (reference sequence). CDR3 protein: CASSLQLAGVTDTQYF. Here the CDR3 DNA reads TGTGCCAGCAGCCTCCAACTAGCGGGAGTAACAGATACGCAGTATTTT.

The chain uses TRBV18 and TRBJ1-2; TRBD1 might be the D (5 bases). In germline, CDR1 is KGHSH, CDR2 LQKENI. The V end was cut by 2 bases, the J end by 4 bases, with 17 bases between. This CDR3 has 16 amino acids. The DNA for the CDR3 is TGTGCCAGCTCACCAAACACAGGCACTAGACGCTATGGCTACACCTTC. It is translated as CASSPNTGTRRYGYTF.

CDR3 nucleotide sequence: TGTGCCAGCAGGACAGGGGGCTACGAGCAGTACTTC. Translation gives CASRTGGYEQYF. The V and J genes are TRBV6-5 and TRBJ2-7; 9 bases agree with TRBD1. V was clipped by 6 bases and J by 3 bases; unmatched bases: 0. CDR3 length: 12 residues. Germline CDR1 reads MNHEY; CDR2 reads SVGAGI.

V usage is TRBV5-1 and J usage is TRBJ1-5; perhaps TRBD1 as D (6 bases). Germline CDR1 reads SGHRS; CDR2 reads YFSETQ. This CDR3 is 15 amino acids long. V dropped 4 bases and J dropped 3 bases, with 14 bases sitting between them. The CDR3, as DNA: TGCGCCAGCAGCCCTCAGGGGTGGATCAATCAGCCCCAGCATTTT. Protein sequence: CASSPQGWINQPQHF.

This clone was detected only a few times. This rearrangement joins TRBV5-1 to TRBJ2-7; D call uncertain. The germline CDR1 and CDR2 sequences are SGHRS and YFSETQ. The CDR3 length is 13 residues. Trimming left V 4 bases short and J 0 bases short, with 8 bases between. The CDR3 DNA sequence: TGCGCCAGCAGCCCGGAGTCCTCCTACGAGCAGTACTTC. Protein product: CASSPESSYEQYF.

The V gene is TRBV5-6, the J gene TRBJ2-1; D is perhaps TRBD2 (5 bases). Deletions cut 4 bases from V and 0 bases from J, with 11 bases between. This CDR3 is 15 amino acids long. CDR1 and CDR2 from the germline V gene are SGHDT and YYEEEE. CDR3 residues: CASSPDLSSYNEQFF. The CDR3 DNA reads as TGTGCCAGCAGCCCGGACTTGAGCTCCTACAATGAGCAGTTCTTC. The whole variable domain, remainder taken from reference TRBV5-6 and TRBJ2-1, is DAGVTQSPTHLIKTRGQQVTLRCSPKSGHDTVSWYQQALGQGPQFIFQYYEEEERQRGNFPDRFSGHQFPNYSSELNVNALLLGDSALYLCASSPDLSSYNEQFFGPGTRLTVL.

The chain is built from TRBV7-9 and TRBJ2-1; 10 bases map to TRBD2. The CDR3 has 16 residues. The junction had 5 bases not matched to a gene; V was cut back by 5 bases and J by 1 base. In germline, CDR1 is SEHNR, CDR2 FQNEAQ (reference sequence). The CDR3 sequence is CASSARSGRSYNEQFF. CDR3 nucleotides: TGTGCCAGCAGCGCCCGTAGCGGGAGGTCCTACAATGAGCAGTTCTTC.

This clone was detected only a few times. This rearrangement joins TRBV5-3 to TRBJ1-4; a possible D gene is TRBD1 (6 bases). TRBV5-3 is filed as an ORF, its function uncertain. Deletions cut 8 bases from V and 4 bases from J, with 12 bases between. This CDR3 spans 13 amino acids. For the CDR3, the DNA is TGTGCCAGCTGGGGGCGGTTTAATGAAAAACTGTTTTTT. As protein: CASWGRFNEKLFF.

This clone is a singleton in its sample. This chain links TRBV4-1 with TRBJ2-1; D possibly uses TRBD1 or TRBD2 (5 bases each). The length of the CDR3 is 11 residues. Germline V gene lookup returns CDR1 MGHRA and CDR2 YSYEKL. V gave up 8 bases and J gave up 5 bases, with 7 bases separating them. Here the CDR3 DNA reads TGCGCCAGCGGGACCAACAATGAGCAGTTCTTC. Residues: CASGTNNEQFF.

The chain employs TRBV19 and TRBJ2-7, with D hard to call. Between the trimmed V and J ends, which lost 6 bases and 2 bases, there was a span of 17 bases. The CDR3 totals 15 residues. Germline CDR1 is LNHDA and CDR2 is SQIVND (reference sequence). The CDR3: CASRSWGATPYEQYF. For the CDR3, the DNA is TGTGCCAGTAGATCGTGGGGTGCCACACCCTACGAGCAGTACTTC.

The rearrangement uses TRBV4-2 and TRBJ2-2; unclear D gene. The CDR3 runs 16 residues. The germline V gene encodes CDR1 LGHNA and CDR2 YNFKEQ. Trimming pared 1 base from V and 3 bases from J, leaving 12 bases between. CDR3 in amino acids: CASSQVGDGYTGELFF. DNA for the CDR3: TGTGCCAGCAGCCAAGTAGGTGACGGGTACACCGGGGAGCTGTTTTTT.

The chain combines TRBV19 with TRBJ2-7; possibly TRBD1 for D (6 bases). The CDR3 extends over 12 amino acids. V lost 3 bases, J lost 5 bases, and 8 bases lay in between. Looked up from germline, CDR1 is LNHDA and CDR2 is SQIVND (reference sequence). CDR3 amino acids: CASSIPGDEQYF. In nucleotides, the CDR3 is TGTGCCAGTAGTATTCCAGGGGACGAGCAGTACTTC.